This T cell receptor beta chain was captured by sequencing in a study of beta chain features in type 1 diabetes. CDR3 length equals 13 residues. V was trimmed by 5 bases and J by 9 bases, leaving 14 bases between them. Germline V gives CDR1 SGHTA, CDR2 FQGNSA. This clone has a handful of counts. What it recognizes is unknown. Expressed TCRB transcripts were sequenced after all isolated RNA was converted to cDNA. Some clones are missing from TCRdb's copy, which holds only in-frame ones; the method was immunoSEQ multiplex PCR. The data hold some 410,000 clones, with approximately 14% observed a single time. Notes on the study in general: Reduced insertions and increased deletions marked VDJ junctions in type 1 diabetes patients.

Naive, central memory, regulatory and stem cell-like memory cells within the CD4+ compartment were sorted using CD45RO/CCR7/CD25/CD127/CD95/CD27. Each population that was sorted was more than 95% pure. The sample comprised naive CD4+ T cells from blood. This chain connects TRBV7-2 to TRBJ2-4; tentative D call: TRBD1 (5 bases). This receptor was identified in a man in his thirties or forties in good health. CDR3 amino acids: CASSPRQYGIQYF. CDR3 DNA sequence: TGTGCCAGCAGCCCGAGACAGTATGGCATTCAGTACTTC.